This TCR beta chain was identified during a study of cytomegalovirus exposure and HLA in healthy donors (dated 2017 in TCRdb). Context from the whole study: The approximately 710 repertoires of the first cohort and the roughly 120 validation repertoires were produced on the same platform, according to a later analysis. To predict cytomegalovirus infection status, the study combined high-throughput TCR immunosequencing, statistical association of individual TCRs with disease status, and machine learning. The study aimed to test whether cataloging public T cell receptors could reveal signatures of past pathogen exposure. In addition to the first cohort of 666 subjects, a separate validation cohort of 100 to 150 different subjects was used.

Inclusive of the bounding cysteine and phenylalanine, the CDR3 is 16 residues long. The read is trimmed to its CDR3 DNA, 48 bases read in frame from base 1. CDR1 MDHEN and CDR2 SYDVKM are derived from the germline V gene. The junction shows trimming of 5 bases on V and 2 bases on J, and the gene matches do not reach 7 bases of it. The library was prepared using the immunoSEQ multiplex PCR assay. On the authors' methods: A statistical classification framework was developed to diagnose cytomegalovirus status using the catalog of TCR beta chain sequences. The immuneACCESS repertoire file appears here via TCRdb, limited to in-frame rearrangements. These files lack a portion of the clones; in checked studies, under half of the deficit traces to unresolved V genes, and the cause of the others is not known. V, J and clone size were drawn from that table, and D and trimming were deduced from the DNA. The sample yields about 50,000 clones; approximately 90% were counted once. The top ten hold over 0.95% of the sample.

Donors formed part of the validation cohort, which comprised 120 subjects and was distinct from the first cohort of 666 subjects. On this clone itself: What this receptor recognizes is not known. Base qualities are not provided; no much larger clone lies one nucleotide away.

Broad study findings and their caveats: In vitro tests confirmed that a few of the cytomegalovirus-associated TCR beta chains recognize cytomegalovirus antigens. Subsequent analysis determined that TCRs grouped into clusters in the first cohort also showed a tendency toward co-occurrence across the roughly 120 validation repertoires, and 94% of cluster scores exceeded 0. The study gave a list of 150 to 200 TCR beta chains associated with cytomegalovirus. The authors suggested that the approach could potentially be generalized to other disease states and immunological phenotypes. Most TCR sequences were seen in very few donors, while some public TCRs were found in many individuals. In both the original and validation cohorts, the classifier was reported to diagnose cytomegalovirus status with high specificity and sensitivity. All 120 repertoires were used to score co-occurrence in the validation cohort in a later analysis, because that analysis had no HLA typing for the cohort.

The chain uses TRBV28 and TRBJ2-1, and TRBD1 aligns with 9 junction nucleotides. The origin of this receptor is a man between 18 and 35 years old in good health and CMV-seronegative. The sample was PBMCs. The CDR3 sequence is CASSDGQGRTYNEQFF. In nucleotides, the sequence is TGTGCCAGCAGTGATGGACAGGGGCGAACCTACAATGAGCAGTTCTTC.